The rows below give T cell receptor beta chains drawn from one sample of a study of control samples from healthy donors and cancer patients. Profiling relied on immunoSEQ multiplex PCR, and the TCRdb table lists in-frame clones only, not all of them. The repertoire holds around 120,000 clones, with less than 95% as singletons. Material for sequencing was blood. The receptors come from a man in his thirties or forties in good health. Both conserved end residues are part of each CDR3. A D gene is named only where the DNA matches it firmly. A clone size is listed for some rows: how often the clone was seen (once, few, many), or a class if it is expanded.

abundance	d_gene	v_gene	j_gene	CDR3nt	CDR3aa
NA	NA	TRBV5-4	TRBJ2-7	TGTGCCAGCAGCTTGGGGGATCCCTACGAGCAGTACTTC	CASSLGDPYEQYF
NA	NA	TRBV7-2	TRBJ1-2	TGTGCCAGCAGCTTAGCGCTCTACAGTCTCTATGGCTACACCTTC	CASSLALYSLYGYTF
NA	TRBD2	TRBV9	TRBJ2-1	TGTGCCAGCAGCTCCCGTGTTAGCGGGGGGGCCTTGACCTACAATGAGCAGTTCTTC	CASSSRVSGGALTYNEQFF
NA	NA	TRBV2	TRBJ2-2	TGTGCCAGCAGCTCCCGGGGACGTTACACCGGGGAGCTGTTTTTT	CASSSRGRYTGELFF
NA	NA	TRBV7-8	TRBJ1-1	TGTGCCAGCAGCTTCAACAGGGTAATGAACACTGAAGCTTTCTTT	CASSFNRVMNTEAFF
NA	TRBD1	TRBV4-3	TRBJ2-1	TGCGCCAGCAGCCAAGCGCGGACAGGATACAATGAGCAGTTCTTC	CASSQARTGYNEQFF
NA	TRBD1	TRBV10-1	TRBJ2-7	TGCGCCAGCAGCCACCGGGACAGAGCCTACGAGCAGTACTTC	CASSHRDRAYEQYF
NA	NA	TRBV2	TRBJ2-3	TGTGCCAGCAGTGTCGTGGCGCTCCCAGATACGCAGTATTTT	CASSVVALPDTQYF
NA	TRBD2	TRBV27	TRBJ2-1	TGTGCCAGCAGTTTTTTGGGACTAGCGGGGGGGGTTTACAATGAGCAGTTCTTC	CASSFLGLAGGVYNEQFF
NA	NA	TRBV7-2	TRBJ2-7	TGTGCCAGCAGCTTAGCGGGGGGGACATCCTCGAGGGAGCAGTACTTC	CASSLAGGTSSREQYF
NA	NA	TRBV7-3	TRBJ2-7	TGTGCCAGCAGCGCGTTCCGGGATCGGGCCCCCTTTTACTTC	CASSAFRDRAPFYF
once	NA	TRBV5-1	TRBJ1-1	TGCGCCAGCAGCCCCCCGGGGACTGAAGCTTTCTTT	CASSPPGTEAFF
NA	TRBD2	TRBV30	TRBJ2-3	TGTGCCTGGAGTGTGGGACTAGGAAAGGCCGATACGCAGTATTTT	CAWSVGLGKADTQYF
NA	TRBD1	TRBV18	TRBJ1-1	TGTGCCAGCTCACCGACAGGGGGTATGGTAACTGAAGCTTTCTTT	CASSPTGGMVTEAFF
NA	TRBD2	TRBV24-1	TRBJ2-3	TGTGCCACCAGTGATATAGCGGGGGCAGATACGCAGTATTTT	CATSDIAGADTQYF
NA	NA	TRBV7-8	TRBJ1-6	TGTGCCAGCAGCTTAGCGCTATTAGAAAGCTCCTATAATTCACCCCTCCACTTT	CASSLALLESSYNSPLHF
NA	TRBD1	TRBV12-3/TRBV12-4	TRBJ1-1	TGTGCCAGCAGCGACAGGGGCGGCACTGAAGCTTTCTTT	CASSDRGGTEAFF
NA	NA	TRBV4-3	TRBJ2-7	TGCGCCAGCAGCCAAGATACGGGCAGCTTCTACGAGCAGTACTTC	CASSQDTGSFYEQYF
NA	NA	TRBV13	TRBJ1-1	TGTGCCAGCAGCGTAAGGGCCTTGGTGAACACTGAAGCTTTCTTT	CASSVRALVNTEAFF
NA	TRBD1	TRBV6-2/TRBV6-3	TRBJ1-1	TGTGCCAGCAGCCCACACAGACAGGGGTGGTGGACTGAAGCTTTCTTT	CASSPHRQGWWTEAFF
NA	TRBD1	TRBV7-2	TRBJ1-2	TGTGCCAGCAGCATAGGACAGGGGACCTATGGCTACACCTTC	CASSIGQGTYGYTF
NA	TRBD1	TRBV18	TRBJ2-5	TGTGCCAGCTCACCACTCGCACAGGGGGCTGGAGAGACCCAGTACTTC	CASSPLAQGAGETQYF
NA	NA	TRBV19	TRBJ1-1	TGTGCCAGTACCCACCTCAGTGGCGGGTTGTGGAACACTGAAGCTTTCTTT	CASTHLSGGLWNTEAFF
NA	NA	TRBV18	TRBJ1-6	TGTGCCAGCTCACCCGGACGGGATAATTCACCCCTCCACTTT	CASSPGRDNSPLHF
few	TRBD1	TRBV3-1/TRBV3-2	TRBJ1-6	TGTGCCAGCAGCCAGACAGGGGTAGGGTCACCCCTCCACTTT	CASSQTGVGSPLHF
NA	NA	TRBV30	TRBJ1-3	TGTGCCTGGACCACAGCTTTCGGAAACACCATATATTTT	CAWTTAFGNTIYF
NA	NA	TRBV6-5	TRBJ1-1	TGTGCCAGCAGTTACGTCGGGGGGTGGGCTGAAGCTTTCTTT	CASSYVGGWAEAFF
NA	NA	TRBV7-2	TRBJ1-3	TGTGCCAGCAGCCCCTCGCCCGGAAACACCATATATTTT	CASSPSPGNTIYF
NA	NA	TRBV27	TRBJ2-5	TGTGCCAGCAGTGGGGGGCGAGAGACCCAGTACTTC	CASSGGRETQYF
NA	TRBD1	TRBV7-9	TRBJ2-1	TGTGCCATAGGAGACAGGGGATGGGGTAGCTCCTACAATGAGCAGTTCTTC	CAIGDRGWGSSYNEQFF
NA	TRBD1	TRBV7-9	TRBJ1-4	TGTGCCAGCAGCTCCCGACAGATAGGAGGGGGCGGTGAAAAACTGTTTTTT	CASSSRQIGGGGEKLFF
NA	NA	TRBV4-2	TRBJ1-1	TGTGCCAGCAGCCAAGGGGACTACACTGAAGCTTTCTTT	CASSQGDYTEAFF
once	NA	TRBV16	TRBJ2-3	TGTGCCAGCAGCCAATCGAGCGGACCAGATACGCAGTATTTT	CASSQSSGPDTQYF
NA	NA	TRBV18	TRBJ1-2	TGTGCCAGCTCACCATACCCCGCAGGTCCCTATGGCTACACCTTC	CASSPYPAGPYGYTF
NA	NA	TRBV6-5	TRBJ1-4	TGTGCCAGCAATAAGGAGGAGGGGTGGGGGAAACTGTTTTTT	CASNKEEGWGKLFF
NA	NA	TRBV14	TRBJ2-1	TGTGCCAGCAGCCAAGGGCAGGGGAGGAACAATGAGCAGTTCTTC	CASSQGQGRNNEQFF
NA	NA	TRBV13	TRBJ1-1	TGTGCCAGCAGCCACGGAGGTAAAGGGTACACTGAAGCTTTCTTT	CASSHGGKGYTEAFF
NA	NA	TRBV12-3/TRBV12-4	TRBJ2-3	TGTGCCAGCAGCTTTGACAGAACAGATACGCAGTATTTT	CASSFDRTDTQYF
NA	TRBD2	TRBV25-1	TRBJ2-5	TGTGCCAGCAGAGAAGCGGGGGTCGAAGAGACCCAGTACTTC	CASREAGVEETQYF
NA	NA	TRBV29-1	TRBJ1-1	TGCAGCGTTATTTTACGGACAGCCTTGAACACTGAAGCTTTCTTT	CSVILRTALNTEAFF
NA	NA	TRBV5-1	TRBJ1-1	TGCGCCAGCAGCCTCAGAGGCGGCACTGAAGCTTTCTTT	CASSLRGGTEAFF
NA	NA	TRBV5-4	TRBJ2-3	TGTGCCAGCGGCCACACAGATACGCAGTATTTT	CASGHTDTQYF
NA	NA	TRBV7-2	TRBJ1-4	TGTGCCAGCAGCTTAGAGAGGAAGGAAAAACTGTTTTTT	CASSLERKEKLFF
NA	TRBD2	TRBV9	TRBJ2-3	TGTGCCAGCAGCGTAGCTGGGCGGGGGGTTGGAGATACGCAGTATTTT	CASSVAGRGVGDTQYF
NA	NA	TRBV19	TRBJ1-1	TGTGCCAGTAGTATAGGGATATTTGTGGGTGAGAGCACTGAAGCTTTCTTT	CASSIGIFVGESTEAFF
NA	NA	TRBV19	TRBJ1-3	TGTGCCAGTCAGCCAGGGATCGCCTCTTCTGGAAACACCATATATTTT	CASQPGIASSGNTIYF
NA	TRBD1	TRBV30	TRBJ1-2	TGTGCCTGGGCTACAGGGGGCGTTTACTATGGCTACACCTTC	CAWATGGVYYGYTF
NA	NA	TRBV30	TRBJ1-1	TGTGCCTGGAGTTCCATTAACGTCGGGCAGAACACTGAAGCTTTCTTT	CAWSSINVGQNTEAFF
NA	NA	TRBV11-2	TRBJ1-4	TGTGCCAGCAGCTTACGCCGTGGGGGTGGGGAAGAAAAACTGTTTTTT	CASSLRRGGGEEKLFF
NA	NA	TRBV5-1	TRBJ1-2	TGCGCCAGCAGCTCGGCCGCAGCCTATGGCTACACCTTC	CASSSAAAYGYTF
NA	TRBD2	TRBV7-2	TRBJ2-5	TGTGCCAGCAGCTTAGGGCGGGGTAGCGGGGGCCAAGAGACCCAGTACTTC	CASSLGRGSGGQETQYF
NA	TRBD1	TRBV28	TRBJ1-2	TGTGCCAGCAATTTGTGGACAGGGGAAGGATATGGCTACACCTTC	CASNLWTGEGYGYTF
NA	NA	TRBV5-6	TRBJ1-1	TGTGCCAGCACCCTACGAGGCGCAGAAAACACTGAAGCTTTCTTT	CASTLRGAENTEAFF
NA	TRBD1	TRBV2	TRBJ2-7	TGTGCCAGCAGTGAAGGGCTGGGGCAGGGGGCCTACGAGCAGTACTTC	CASSEGLGQGAYEQYF